These 17 T cell receptor beta chains originate from one sample sequenced in a study of radiotherapy plus CTLA-4 blockade in lung cancer. TCRdb's copy holds only in-frame clones and misses some; the assay was immunoSEQ multiplex PCR. The profile shows tens of thousands of clones, approximately 72% of them singletons. Sequences were derived from peripheral blood, sampled from a patient treated with radiotherapy plus ipilimumab. These TCRs come from a human donor with non-small cell lung cancer who had stable disease on radiotherapy plus ipilimumab.

This clone has more than one count but fewer than ten. J is TRBJ1-1 and V is TRBV25-1; D gene uncertain. V was trimmed by 6 bases and J by 1 base, leaving 3 bases between them. CDR3 size: 11 residues. CDR1 and CDR2 (germline): MGHDK, SYGVNS. CDR3 bases: TGTGCCAGCAGCCGGAACACTGAAGCTTTCTTT. It yields the protein CASSRNTEAFF.

In this sample, this clone turned up once. The chain has TRBV19 and TRBJ2-3; D gene ambiguous. The CDR3 is 14 amino acids. V gave up 3 bases and J gave up 2 bases, with 9 bases separating them. Germline CDR1 and CDR2: LNHDA and SQIVND (reference sequence). In DNA, the CDR3 is TGTGCCAGTAGTATTGGCGGAATCACAGATACGCAGTATTTT. Amino acid sequence: CASSIGGITDTQYF.

This clone is medium-sized (0.01 to 0.1%) by share. This chain joins TRBV5-6 and TRBJ2-2; the D gene is possibly TRBD1 (6 bases). The germline V and J ends were trimmed by 3 bases and 1 base, with 10 bases remaining between them. Per the germline V gene, CDR1 is SGHDT and CDR2 is YYEEEE. The CDR3 consists of 15 residues. The CDR3 sequence is CASSSLQGNTGELFF. The CDR3 DNA sequence: TGTGCCAGCAGCTCGCTACAGGGGAACACCGGGGAGCTGTTTTTT.

The chain carries TRBV15 and TRBJ2-3, with 8 bases fitting TRBD1. V trimming: 0 bases; J trimming: 4 bases; junction bases outside the gene matches: 3. Per the germline V gene, CDR1 is LNHNV and CDR2 is YYDKDF (reference sequence). The CDR3 has 15 amino acids. For the CDR3, the DNA is TGTGCCACCAGCAGAGAGCAGGGGGCGGCAGATACGCAGTATTTT. Translation: CATSREQGAADTQYF.

V is TRBV18 and J is TRBJ2-2; 7 bases align to TRBD1. The CDR3 loop spans 14 amino acids. V was clipped by 3 bases and J by 8 bases; unmatched bases: 6. Per germline, CDR1 KGHSH and CDR2 LQKENI. CDR3 loop: CASSPRQGEGELFF. CDR3 nucleotides: TGTGCCAGCTCACCGAGACAGGGAGAAGGGGAGCTGTTTTTT.

The V call is TRBV4-2, the J call TRBJ2-5; 11 bases align to TRBD2. There are 15 residues in the CDR3. Germline values: CDR1 LGHNA, CDR2 YNFKEQ. V was clipped by 5 bases and J by 5 bases; unmatched bases: 7. The CDR3 DNA reads TGTGCCAGCAGCGCATTAGCGGGGGGGCTGGAGACCCAGTACTTC. As protein: CASSALAGGLETQYF.

The gene calls are TRBV7-2 and TRBJ2-2; D remains ambiguous. Germline CDR1 SGHTA, CDR2 FQGNSA. This CDR3 region has 15 residues. Deletions cut 2 bases from V and 0 bases from J, with 7 bases between. As DNA, the CDR3 is TGTGCCAGCAGCTTATACATATCGAACACCGGGGAGCTGTTTTTT. Residues: CASSLYISNTGELFF.

The chain joins TRBV11-3 to TRBJ2-3, with D perhaps TRBD2 (6 bases). Trimming removed 1 base at V and 5 bases at J, with 10 bases between. Germline V gives CDR1 SGHNT, CDR2 YENEEA. The CDR3 consists of 14 residues. CDR3 sequence reads: CASSLGRDRDTQYF. In nucleotides, the CDR3 is TGTGCCAGCAGCTTAGGGCGGGACCGAGATACGCAGTATTTT.

V usage is TRBV5-1 and J usage is TRBJ2-7; 9 nucleotides match TRBD2. J lost 4 bases, V lost 0 bases, and 8 bases had no gene match. CDR3 size: 16 residues. Germline values: CDR1 SGHRS, CDR2 YFSETQ. CDR3 nucleotides: TGCGCCAGCAGCTTGGGAGGGGCTAGCGGGATTTACGAGCAGTACTTC. Amino acids: CASSLGGASGIYEQYF.

The V gene is TRBV11-1, the J gene TRBJ2-7, with TRBD1 identical over 7 bases. In germline, CDR1 is SGHAT, CDR2 FQDESV (reference sequence). The J segment lost 7 bases and the V segment lost 2 bases, leaving 8 bases of the junction unmatched. The CDR3 runs 14 residues. The CDR3 DNA is TGTGCCAGCAGCTTATTGGGCAGGGGGAGTGAGCAGTACTTC. Amino acids: CASSLLGRGSEQYF.

This sequence joins TRBV5-1 and TRBJ1-2, with TRBD1 as a possible D gene (5 bases). The V and J ends lost 3 bases and 0 bases respectively, with 18 bases between them. Germline CDR1 SGHRS, CDR2 YFSETQ. CDR3 length: 17 amino acids. CDR3 region: CASSSRPPQGTNYGYTF. The CDR3 region has the DNA TGCGCCAGCAGCTCCAGGCCTCCTCAGGGCACTAACTATGGCTACACCTTC.

CDR3: CASSIRDGYTF. The CDR3 DNA is TGTGCCAGTAGTATTCGGGATGGCTACACCTTC. The rearrangement joins TRBV19 to TRBJ1-2; no clear D gene. This CDR3 is 11 amino acids long. Per germline, CDR1 LNHDA and CDR2 SQIVND (reference sequence). With 3 bases removed from V and 6 bases from J, the gap between germline ends came to 5 bases. Based on the CDR3 plus reference TRBV19 and TRBJ1-2, the full variable domain is DGGITQSPKYLFRKEGQNVTLSCEQNLNHDAMYWYRQDPGQGLRLIYYSQIVNDFQKGDIAEGYSVSREKKESFPLTVTSAQKNPTAFYLCASSIRDGYTFGSGTRLTVV.

In the case of this clone: Distinct nucleotide sequences in the sample also encode this CDR3. The rearrangement links TRBV5-1 to TRBJ1-3; D may be TRBD1 (5 bases). Germline lookup yields CDR1 SGHRS and CDR2 YFSETQ. The CDR3 totals 14 residues. Trimming pared 0 bases from V and 4 bases from J, leaving 8 bases between. The CDR3 reads CASSLAGYGNTIYF. The CDR3 DNA reads as TGCGCCAGCAGCTTGGCAGGGTACGGAAACACCATATATTTT.

This clone has just a few counts. This chain joins TRBV5-4 and TRBJ2-7, with D maybe TRBD2 (7 bases). Per the germline V gene, CDR1 is SGHNT and CDR2 is YYREEE (reference sequence). V lost 7 bases, J lost 7 bases, and 15 bases lay in between. CDR3 length: 12 amino acids. DNA of the CDR3: TGTGCCAGCCAGGGGTACGGGGGGGAGCAGTACTTC. It is translated as CASQGYGGEQYF. Filled out from reference TRBV5-4 and TRBJ2-7, the complete variable domain reads ETGVTQSPTHLIKTRGQQVTLRCSSQSGHNTVSWYQQALGQGPQFIFQYYREEENGRGNFPPRFSGLQFPNYSSELNVNALELDDSALYLCASQGYGGEQYFGPGTRLTVT.

The sample holds one count of this clone. This chain joins TRBV15 and TRBJ1-2, with TRBD1 matching 7 bases. V lost 3 bases and J lost 6; bases outside the gene matches: 7. Germline V lookup: CDR1 LNHNV, CDR2 YYDKDF (reference sequence). This CDR3 has 14 residues. The CDR3 bases are TGTGCCACCAGCAGGGAGACAGGGTTCAATGGCTACACCTTC. Translated: CATSRETGFNGYTF.

The chain combines TRBV2 with TRBJ2-1, with a possible D match to TRBD1 (5 bases). The CDR3 consists of 15 residues. The germline V and J ends were trimmed by 4 bases and 8 bases, with 18 bases remaining between them. The germline V gene encodes CDR1 SNHLY and CDR2 FYNNEI. The CDR3 here is CASSVGARTPDEQFF. For the CDR3, the DNA is TGTGCCAGCAGTGTAGGGGCGAGAACCCCCGATGAGCAGTTCTTC.

The chain joins TRBV19 to TRBJ2-3, with TRBD1 as a possible D gene (6 bases). CDR1 and CDR2 from the germline V gene are LNHDA and SQIVND (reference sequence). Trimming removed 9 bases from V and 2 bases from J, with 15 bases in between. CDR3 size: 14 residues. Here the CDR3 DNA reads TGTGCCAGCCAACAGGGAATCGACACAGATACGCAGTATTTT. Translating it yields CASQQGIDTDTQYF.